The sequence of this T cell receptor (beta chain) was determined in a study of PD-1 blockade in classical Hodgkin lymphoma. Study conclusions and caveats: Only CD4+ TCR diversity, not CD8+, had risen significantly by C4D1. Whoever responded completely had baseline diversity much like that seen in newly diagnosed patients.

Germline CDR1 and CDR2: ENHRY and SYGVKD. With 4 bases removed from V and 4 bases from J, the gap between germline ends came to 17 bases. This CDR3 has 16 amino acids. Time point noted: cycle 4 day 1 (C4D1), after less than 7 weeks of nivolumab. All trial patients relapsed after autologous stem cell transplantation. As concerns this clone: Its antigen is currently unknown.

TCRdb keeps only in-frame clones here, not all; method: immunoSEQ multiplex PCR. The sample carries 27,000 or so clones, 72% recorded once. The specimen comprised peripheral blood mononuclear cells (PBMCs), sampled before the fourth cycle of nivolumab. The V and J genes are TRBV10-3 and TRBJ2-1; D remains ambiguous. The source of this sequence is a human donor with classical Hodgkin lymphoma. CDR3 sequence: CAISATAPNAYNEQFF. For the CDR3, the DNA is TGTGCCATCAGTGCAACCGCTCCTAATGCTTACAATGAGCAGTTCTTC.